This record covers a single T cell receptor (beta chain). The V end lost 0 bases, the J end lost 2 bases, and 11 bases lay between the germline ends. Per germline, CDR1 SEHNR and CDR2 FQNEAQ (reference sequence). The CDR3 runs to 16 residues. The data were obtained in a study of T cell responses to AZD1222 COVID-19 vaccine. TCRdb's table, derived via immunoSEQ multiplex PCR, lists solely in-frame clones and lacks some. Of about 150,000 clones listed, about 90% are singletons. The input for sequencing was peripheral blood, taken 28 days after the second AZD1222 dose. This TCR was recovered from an adult who received the AZD1222 COVID-19 vaccine. J is TRBJ1-5 and V is TRBV7-9; possible D gene TRBD1, 5 bases. CDR3: CASSLAAGMGNQPQHF. In DNA form, the CDR3 reads TGTGCCAGCAGCTTAGCGGCAGGGATGGGCAATCAGCCCCAGCATTTT.